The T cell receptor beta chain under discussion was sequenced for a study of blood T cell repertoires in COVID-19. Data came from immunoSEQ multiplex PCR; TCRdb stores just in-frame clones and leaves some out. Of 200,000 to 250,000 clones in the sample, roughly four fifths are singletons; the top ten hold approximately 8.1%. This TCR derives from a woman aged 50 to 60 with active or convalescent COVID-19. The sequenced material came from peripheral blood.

CDR3 protein: CASSLAEAYEQYF. The CDR3 DNA reads TGTGCCAGCTCACTAGCCGAAGCCTACGAGCAGTACTTC. The J gene is TRBJ2-7, the V gene TRBV18; no firm D call. Germline-derived CDR1 and CDR2 are KGHSH and LQKENI. The CDR3 has 13 amino acids. V dropped 4 bases and J dropped 2 bases, with 9 bases sitting between them.